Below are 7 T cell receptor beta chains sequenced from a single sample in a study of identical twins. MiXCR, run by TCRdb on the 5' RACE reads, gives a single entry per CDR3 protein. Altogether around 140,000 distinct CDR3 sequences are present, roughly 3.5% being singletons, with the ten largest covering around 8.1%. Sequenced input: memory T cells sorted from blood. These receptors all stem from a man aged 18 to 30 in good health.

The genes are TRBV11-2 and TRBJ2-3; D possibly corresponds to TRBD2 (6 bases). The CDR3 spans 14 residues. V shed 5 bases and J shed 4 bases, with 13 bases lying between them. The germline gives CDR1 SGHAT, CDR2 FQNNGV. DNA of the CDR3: TGTGCCAGCAGCCTAGCGCCCGAGGCAGATACGCAGTATTTT. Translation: CASSLAPEADTQYF.

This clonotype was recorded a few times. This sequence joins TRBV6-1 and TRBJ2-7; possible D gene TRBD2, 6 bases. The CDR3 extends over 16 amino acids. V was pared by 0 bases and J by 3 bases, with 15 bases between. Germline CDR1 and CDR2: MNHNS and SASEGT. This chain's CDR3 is CASSEATRDGVYEQYF. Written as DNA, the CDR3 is TGTGCCAGCAGTGAAGCGACGCGGGACGGAGTCTACGAGCAGTACTTC.

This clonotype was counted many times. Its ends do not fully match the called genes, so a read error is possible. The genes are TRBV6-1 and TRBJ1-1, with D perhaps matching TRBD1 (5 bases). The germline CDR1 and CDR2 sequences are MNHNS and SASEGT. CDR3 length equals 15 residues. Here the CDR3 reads CASREAGPLNTEAFF. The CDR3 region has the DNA TGTGCCAGCAGAGAAGCGGGACCGTTGAACACTGAAGCTTTCTTT.

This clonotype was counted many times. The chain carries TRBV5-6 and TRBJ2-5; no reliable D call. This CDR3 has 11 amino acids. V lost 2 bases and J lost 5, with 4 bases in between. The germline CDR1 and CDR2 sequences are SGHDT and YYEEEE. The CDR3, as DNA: TGTGCCAGCAGCTTCGACGAGACCCAGTACTTC. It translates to CASSFDETQYF.

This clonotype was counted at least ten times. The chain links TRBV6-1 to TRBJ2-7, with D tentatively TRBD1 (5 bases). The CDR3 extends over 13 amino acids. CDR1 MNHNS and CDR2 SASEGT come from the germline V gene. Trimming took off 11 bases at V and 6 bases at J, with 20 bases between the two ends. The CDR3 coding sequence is TGTGCCGGCTCTAGGGGCAGGGAAGCCGAGCAGTACTTC. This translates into CAGSRGREAEQYF.

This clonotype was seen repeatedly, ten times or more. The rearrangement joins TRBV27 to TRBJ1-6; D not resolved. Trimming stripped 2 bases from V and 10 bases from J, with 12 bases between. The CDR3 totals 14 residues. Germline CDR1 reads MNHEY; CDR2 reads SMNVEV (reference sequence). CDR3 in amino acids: CASSLQATGSPLHF. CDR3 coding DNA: TGTGCCAGCAGTTTACAGGCGACGGGCTCACCCCTCCACTTT.

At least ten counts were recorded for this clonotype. This CDR3 is CASSFSLGTGTTDTQYF. The CDR3 DNA is TGTGCCAGCAGCTTTTCGTTGGGGACAGGGACCACAGATACGCAGTATTTT. V gene TRBV27 combines with J gene TRBJ2-3; 9 bases match TRBD1. The CDR3 has 17 residues. Germline CDR1 is MNHEY and CDR2 is SMNVEV (reference sequence). J lost 2 bases, V lost 6 bases, and 12 bases had no gene match.